These 10 T cell receptor beta chains were sequenced from one sample in a study of early T cells in non-severe SARS-CoV-2 infection. From the 5' RACE reads, TCRdb called clonotypes with MiXCR, one entry per CDR3 protein. The sample records some 55,000 distinct CDR3 sequences, 10% to 15% being singletons. Source: whole blood, taken at baseline. These receptors were taken from an adult who was a healthcare worker with PCR-confirmed SARS-CoV-2 infection or an uninfected control (not recorded which).

This clonotype was seen a handful of times. This chain connects TRBV27 to TRBJ2-7; 9 nucleotides align to TRBD2. After removal of 3 bases from V and 0 bases from J, the junction contained 3 bases not matched to a gene. This CDR3 contains 15 residues. Germline V lookup: CDR1 MNHEY, CDR2 SMNVEV (reference sequence). The CDR3 DNA follows: TGTGCCAGCAGTTTCCTAGCGGGAAGCTCCTACGAGCAGTACTTC. Its protein product is CASSFLAGSSYEQYF.

This clonotype was detected many times. The chain combines TRBV7-8 with TRBJ2-1, with TRBD2 matching 10 bases. Losses at the gene ends were 5 bases for V and 4 bases for J; bases not matched to a gene: 14. Per the germline V gene, CDR1 is SGHVS and CDR2 is FQNEAQ. The CDR3 covers 18 residues. The CDR3 nucleotides read TGTGCCAGCAGCCAAAAACCGACTAGCGGGTACCCTTACAATGAGCAGTTCTTC. This sequence encodes CASSQKPTSGYPYNEQFF.

This clonotype was counted a few times. The V gene is TRBV18, the J gene TRBJ1-5; 8 bases match TRBD1. Losses at the gene ends were 2 bases for V and 6 bases for J; bases not matched to a gene: 6. CDR1 and CDR2 from the germline V gene are KGHSH and LQKENI. This CDR3 has 15 amino acids. The DNA of the CDR3 is TGTGCCAGCTCACCAGACAGGGGTGGGTTTCAGCCCCAGCATTTT. Encoded protein: CASSPDRGGFQPQHF.

This clonotype was detected a few times. The V call is TRBV12-3 or TRBV12-4, the J call TRBJ2-1; D is unresolved. The ends were cut back, 1 base at V and 8 bases at J, with 15 bases in the middle. This CDR3 region has 15 residues. The CDR3 sequence is CASSLGPTPADEQFF. The CDR3 nucleotides read TGTGCCAGCAGTTTAGGGCCCACCCCGGCGGATGAGCAGTTCTTC.

This clonotype has a handful of counts. The CDR3 DNA is TGTGCCAGCAAGGGGACTAGCGGGGAGGCCGGCGAGCAGTACTTC. Translation gives CASKGTSGEAGEQYF. The genes are TRBV7-2 and TRBJ2-7, with TRBD2 matching 13 bases. The V gene end was trimmed by 7 bases and the J gene end by 6 bases; junction bases not matched to a gene: 9. The germline CDR1 and CDR2 sequences are SGHTA and FQGNSA. This CDR3 contains 15 residues.

V is TRBV19 and J is TRBJ2-1; D might be TRBD2 (5 bases). This CDR3 has 15 residues. The V end was cut by 4 bases, the J end by 7 bases, with 17 bases between. Looked up from germline, CDR1 is LNHDA and CDR2 is SQIVND (reference sequence). The CDR3 region has the DNA TGTGCCAGTAGTAGTAACGCCCAGAGGGTTAATGAGCAGTTCTTC. Translated: CASSSNAQRVNEQFF.

This clonotype was detected a few times. V gene TRBV25-1 combines with J gene TRBJ2-7, with TRBD1 matching 9 bases. The CDR3 spans 14 residues. Germline trimming cut 8 bases from V and 6 bases from J; bases unmatched to any gene: 11. Germline V gene data show CDR1 as MGHDK and CDR2 as SYGVNS. CDR3 sequence: CASSRSRQGVEQYF. Here the CDR3 DNA reads TGTGCCAGCTCCCGTTCGAGACAGGGGGTCGAGCAGTACTTC.

The V gene is TRBV7-8, the J gene TRBJ2-3, with D possibly TRBD2 on 5 matching bases. CDR1 is SGHVS, CDR2 FQNEAQ, per germline. V lost 3 bases and J 2 bases, leaving 12 bases between the germline ends. The CDR3 has 15 residues. CDR3 DNA: TGTGCCAGCAGCTTGGGAGTTTTTGCCACAGATACGCAGTATTTT. Translation: CASSLGVFATDTQYF.

This clonotype occurred many times. At one end, the junction sequence differs from germline, possibly due to a read error. V gene TRBV5-1 combines with J gene TRBJ2-3; a weak D match, TRBD1 (5 bases). The CDR3 consists of 13 residues. Germline CDR1 is SGHRS and CDR2 is YFSETQ. The DNA for the CDR3 is TGCGCCAGCAGCTTGGCAGCGACAGAGACGCAGTATTTT. Protein product: CASSLAATETQYF.

This rearrangement joins TRBV11-2 to TRBJ2-6, with TRBD1 matching over 9 bases. The CDR3 has 17 residues. The germline gives CDR1 SGHAT, CDR2 FQNNGV. Germline trimming cut 6 bases from V and 0 bases from J; bases unmatched to any gene: 6. The CDR3 loop is CASSRQGGNSGANVLTF. Written as DNA, the CDR3 is TGTGCCAGCAGTCGACAGGGGGGAAACTCTGGGGCCAACGTCCTGACTTTC.